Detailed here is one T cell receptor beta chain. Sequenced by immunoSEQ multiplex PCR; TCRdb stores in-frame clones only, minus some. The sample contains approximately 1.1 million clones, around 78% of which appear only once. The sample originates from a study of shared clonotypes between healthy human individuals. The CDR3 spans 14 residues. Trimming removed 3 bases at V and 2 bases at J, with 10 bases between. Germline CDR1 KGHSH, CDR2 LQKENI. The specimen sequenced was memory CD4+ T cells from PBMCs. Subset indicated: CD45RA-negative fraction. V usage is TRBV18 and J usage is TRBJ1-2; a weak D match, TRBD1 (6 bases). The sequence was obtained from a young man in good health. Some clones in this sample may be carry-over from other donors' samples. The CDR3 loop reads CASSPGTINYGYTF. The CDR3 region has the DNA TGTGCCAGCTCACCCGGGACAATCAACTATGGCTACACCTTC. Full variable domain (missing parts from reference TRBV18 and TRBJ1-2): NAGVMQNPRHLVRRRGQEARLRCSPMKGHSHVYWYRQLPEEGLKFMVYLQKENIIDESGMPKERFSAEFPKEGPSILRIQQVVRGDSAAYFCASSPGTINYGYTFGSGTRLTVV.